Listed below are T cell receptor beta chains from one sample, sequenced in a study of T cell responses to AZD1222 COVID-19 vaccine. The repertoire was sequenced with immunoSEQ multiplex PCR; TCRdb's copy has only in-frame clones and lacks some. The repertoire holds around 200,000 clones, with roughly 90% as singletons. Specimen: peripheral blood, collected on day 0 of AZD1222 vaccination. The origin of the receptors is an adult in good health. The conserved cysteine and the conserved F or W are not part of the CDR3 here. The order of the fields is V gene, D gene, CDR3 protein. A D gene is named only where the DNA matches it firmly.

v_gene: TRBV28
d_gene: TRBD1
CDR3aa: ASSPGGVDYNYGYT

v_gene: TRBV13
d_gene: TRBD1
CDR3aa: ASSEKGQGKVQPQH

v_gene: TRBV5-1
d_gene: TRBD2
CDR3aa: ASSKLTLAGGSYEQY

v_gene: TRBV9
d_gene: .
CDR3aa: ASSVEGRQVITNSPLH

v_gene: TRBV5-1
d_gene: .
CDR3aa: ASSLTRVGSTEAF

v_gene: TRBV12-3/TRBV12-4
d_gene: TRBD2
CDR3aa: ASSARGADTQY

v_gene: TRBV2
d_gene: .
CDR3aa: ASSDTSPRSQPQH

v_gene: TRBV3-1/TRBV3-2
d_gene: TRBD1
CDR3aa: ASRPGTGIYEQY

v_gene: TRBV29-1
d_gene: .
CDR3aa: SHGTVYEQY

v_gene: TRBV28
d_gene: .
CDR3aa: ASSPPMRTQY

v_gene: TRBV7-6
d_gene: TRBD1
CDR3aa: ASSQLGDSNTGELF

v_gene: TRBV27
d_gene: .
CDR3aa: ASSLFGREQY

v_gene: TRBV28
d_gene: TRBD2
CDR3aa: ASSLVIAGGPFGANVLT

v_gene: TRBV18
d_gene: TRBD2
CDR3aa: ASSPPGERETGEQF

v_gene: TRBV4-2
d_gene: TRBD2
CDR3aa: ASSQDKLAGGNTGELF

v_gene: TRBV5-4
d_gene: TRBD2
CDR3aa: ASSRRTSGRVGETQY

v_gene: TRBV2
d_gene: .
CDR3aa: ASSETLSSYEQY

v_gene: TRBV6-2/TRBV6-3
d_gene: .
CDR3aa: ASSYSTGGNSPLH

v_gene: TRBV6-4
d_gene: .
CDR3aa: ASSVQTTGELF

v_gene: TRBV10-3
d_gene: TRBD2
CDR3aa: AISEPERAGAGTQY

v_gene: TRBV6-5
d_gene: .
CDR3aa: ASKPRPNTEAF

v_gene: TRBV29-1
d_gene: TRBD2
CDR3aa: SDRAGRLAPSYEQY

v_gene: TRBV13
d_gene: TRBD2
CDR3aa: ASSLRTSGREAPSTDTQY

v_gene: TRBV4-1
d_gene: .
CDR3aa: ASSQSIQNTEAF

v_gene: TRBV6-2/TRBV6-3
d_gene: TRBD2
CDR3aa: ASSYERGGYNEQF

v_gene: TRBV4-1
d_gene: TRBD2
CDR3aa: ASSLSAGATTDTQY

v_gene: TRBV29-1
d_gene: .
CDR3aa: SAGLGYGYT

v_gene: TRBV12-3/TRBV12-4
d_gene: .
CDR3aa: ASSGLTPSEQF

v_gene: TRBV27
d_gene: .
CDR3aa: ASSLVGPYEQY

v_gene: TRBV5-1
d_gene: .
CDR3aa: ASSLAQGNEKLF

v_gene: TRBV7-9
d_gene: .
CDR3aa: ASSFNRDQPQH

v_gene: TRBV11-2
d_gene: .
CDR3aa: ASSRDTGYGYT

v_gene: TRBV6-1
d_gene: .
CDR3aa: ASSDGTFTEAF

v_gene: TRBV28
d_gene: .
CDR3aa: ASSLGVRLSGYT

v_gene: TRBV19
d_gene: .
CDR3aa: ASSLAGTETQY

v_gene: TRBV14
d_gene: .
CDR3aa: ASSQYATNEQF

v_gene: TRBV27
d_gene: .
CDR3aa: ASSFEGQGSSYEQY

v_gene: TRBV3-1/TRBV3-2
d_gene: .
CDR3aa: ASSQEGPIGAF

v_gene: TRBV7-9
d_gene: .
CDR3aa: ASSPSGGIIPEQF

v_gene: TRBV7-2
d_gene: TRBD1
CDR3aa: ASSLTGESPLH

v_gene: TRBV28
d_gene: TRBD1
CDR3aa: ASSTGGFHYGYT

v_gene: TRBV8-2
d_gene: .
CDR3aa: GSTDGTGTSGTYEQF

v_gene: TRBV27
d_gene: TRBD1
CDR3aa: ASSYDRGATPYNSPLH

v_gene: TRBV27
d_gene: .
CDR3aa: ASSLSPDTGRDGYT

v_gene: TRBV13
d_gene: .
CDR3aa: ASSQVAGRGASTDTQY

v_gene: TRBV3-1/TRBV3-2
d_gene: TRBD1
CDR3aa: ASSHRDSYTDTQY

v_gene: TRBV12-3/TRBV12-4
d_gene: .
CDR3aa: ASSFEGLEGYT

v_gene: TRBV28
d_gene: .
CDR3aa: ASSLGRVGTGELF

v_gene: TRBV2
d_gene: .
CDR3aa: ASSARESGANVLT

v_gene: TRBV5-1
d_gene: TRBD1
CDR3aa: ASSETGTGGNTIY

v_gene: TRBV5-1
d_gene: .
CDR3aa: ASSLADSYGYT

v_gene: TRBV6-5
d_gene: .
CDR3aa: ASRLRDTRAYEQY